This record concerns one TCR beta chain sequence. The antigen is undetermined. The record originates from a study of T cells in localized non-small cell lung cancer. General study results and limits: The highest T cell clonality was in uninvolved adjacent lung, above tumor. There were a median roughly 61 of the top 100 tumor clones appearing in adjacent lung. There was an association of higher blood T cell density with longer overall survival.

The V gene lost 4 bases and the J gene lost 6 bases, with 14 bases spanning the gap. There are 14 residues in the CDR3. Germline loops: CDR1 SGHRS, CDR2 YFSETQ. Sequenced by immunoSEQ multiplex PCR; TCRdb stores in-frame clones only, minus some. This table holds tens of thousands of clones, about four fifths found once. This sequence joins TRBV5-1 and TRBJ2-1; D unresolved. The sequence came from a male donor aged 60 or older with stage II squamous cell lung carcinoma. Sequencing used peripheral blood, obtained before any cancer treatment. The CDR3 here is CASSPDPGGNEQFF. The CDR3 DNA reads as TGCGCCAGCAGCCCTGACCCTGGCGGCAATGAGCAGTTCTTC.